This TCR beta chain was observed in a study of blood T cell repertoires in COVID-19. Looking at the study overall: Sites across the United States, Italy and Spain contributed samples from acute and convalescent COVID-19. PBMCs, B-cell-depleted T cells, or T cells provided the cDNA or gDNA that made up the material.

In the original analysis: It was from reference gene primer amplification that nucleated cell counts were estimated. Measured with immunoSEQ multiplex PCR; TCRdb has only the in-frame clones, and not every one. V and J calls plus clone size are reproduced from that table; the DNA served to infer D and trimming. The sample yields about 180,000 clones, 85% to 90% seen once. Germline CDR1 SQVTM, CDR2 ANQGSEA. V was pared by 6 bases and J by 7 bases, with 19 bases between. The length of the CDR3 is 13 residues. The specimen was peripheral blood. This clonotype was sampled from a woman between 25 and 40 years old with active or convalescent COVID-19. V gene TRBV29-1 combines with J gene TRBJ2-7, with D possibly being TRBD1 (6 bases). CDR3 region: CSVGEGGMREQYF. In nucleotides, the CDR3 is TGCAGCGTCGGAGAAGGGGGTATGAGGGAGCAGTACTTC.